The present T cell receptor (beta chain) was sequenced within a study of brain T cells in children with intractable seizures. J gave up 7 bases and V 2 bases, and 4 bases lay outside the gene matches. The germline gives CDR1 LGHDT, CDR2 YNNKEL (reference sequence). This CDR3 region has 16 residues. The time point is: blood from clinic visit 5 months post-surgery; TSC patient then seizure free. The sequenced cases were selected for having the highest brain T cell transcript signatures. Findings and caveats of the study: Viral specificity was inferred only from CDR3 similarity; HCMV serostatus was unknown. Clones missing pre-surgery may reflect undersampling of that blood sample.

TCRdb keeps only in-frame clones here, not all; method: immunoSEQ multiplex PCR. The table shows around 340,000 clones, with 93% occurring only once. This clone was seen many times. Its antigen remains unknown. This specimen was peripheral blood, taken about 5 months after surgery. The genes are TRBV3-1 (or the pseudogene TRBV3-2) and TRBJ1-6, with 11 bases lining up with TRBD1. The TCR comes from a boy less than two years old with tuberous sclerosis and intractable seizures. This CDR3 is CASSQFGTGGNSPLHF. The CDR3 region has the DNA TGTGCCAGCAGCCAATTCGGGACAGGGGGAAATTCACCCCTCCACTTT.